These 20 T cell receptor beta chains originate from one sample sequenced in a study of shared clonotypes between healthy human individuals. Clones were read by immunoSEQ multiplex PCR, and TCRdb kept only the in-frame ones, dropping some. Of fewer than 3 million clones detected, roughly 92% appear once; the ten largest clones hold approximately 0.39%. The specimen was naive CD4+ T cells from PBMCs. Regarding subset: CD45RA+ positively selected. The receptors here all came from a man younger than 30 in good health. Some clones in this sample may be carry-over from other donors' samples.

This clone has only one observation. This rearrangement joins TRBV18 to TRBJ1-5, with D perhaps TRBD1 (6 bases). The length of the CDR3 is 15 residues. Trimming pared 3 bases from V and 3 bases from J, leaving 12 bases between. Germline-derived CDR1 and CDR2 are KGHSH and LQKENI. The CDR3 here is CASSPGTTFNQPQHF. The DNA for the CDR3 is TGTGCCAGCTCACCCGGGACAACGTTCAATCAGCCCCAGCATTTT.

The V and J genes are TRBV18 and TRBJ1-5; D is possibly TRBD1 (6 bases). Germline loops: CDR1 KGHSH, CDR2 LQKENI. Trimming removed 2 bases at V and 7 bases at J, with 15 bases between. CDR3 size: 15 residues. The CDR3 loop is CASSPLQGAGQPQHF. The CDR3 DNA follows: TGTGCCAGCTCACCATTACAGGGCGCAGGCCAGCCCCAGCATTTT.

The V gene is TRBV9, the J gene TRBJ1-2; the D gene is possibly TRBD1 (5 bases). The CDR3 length is 23 residues. Trimming cost V 0 bases and J 0 bases, with 33 bases left between them. From germline, CDR1 is SGDLS and CDR2 YYNGEE. The CDR3 nucleotides read TGTGCCAGCAGCGTAGTGTCTGCCCCCTCTCTGTCCCGGGACCCGATCCCTAACTATGGCTACACCTTC. This gives the protein CASSVVSAPSLSRDPIPNYGYTF.

The V call is TRBV7-8, the J call TRBJ2-6, with unresolved D. This CDR3 is built from 17 residues. CDR1 is SGHVS and CDR2 is FQNEAQ in the germline V gene. V was clipped by 4 bases and J by 0 bases, with 13 bases between them. The CDR3 DNA reads as TGTGCCAGCAGCTCGCGACAACAAGACTCTGGGGCCAACGTCCTGACTTTC. It translates to CASSSRQQDSGANVLTF.

The rearrangement joins TRBV6-6 to TRBJ2-5, with TRBD1 matching over 10 bases. The CDR3 is made up of 15 amino acids. The J segment lost 5 bases and the V segment lost 4 bases, leaving 7 bases of the junction unmatched. Germline V lookup: CDR1 MNHNY, CDR2 SVGAGI (reference sequence). For the CDR3, the DNA is TGTGCCAGCAGTTCCCGGGACAGGGGTTTGGAGACCCAGTACTTC. It yields the protein CASSSRDRGLETQYF.

The chain has TRBV11-2 and TRBJ2-1, with D uncertain. The CDR3 contains 16 residues. Germline CDR1 reads SGHAT; CDR2 reads FQNNGV. The V end lost 1 base, the J end lost 0 bases, and 10 bases lay between the germline ends. The CDR3 DNA is TGTGCCAGCAGCTTAGGAGTGGTGGGCTCCTACAATGAGCAGTTCTTC. This gives the protein CASSLGVVGSYNEQFF.

This chain joins TRBV5-4 and TRBJ2-1; D is undetermined. Germline V gene data show CDR1 as SGHNT and CDR2 as YYREEE (reference sequence). This CDR3 has 14 residues. V was cut by 4 bases and J by 10 bases, with 18 bases left in between. The CDR3 DNA reads TGTGCCAGCAGCGACAAAAACTACCCTGAGGAGCAGTTCTTC. Translation gives CASSDKNYPEEQFF.

The chain employs TRBV11-2 and TRBJ1-1, with 7 positions matching TRBD1. Losses at the gene ends were 1 base for V and 3 bases for J; bases not matched to a gene: 11. Germline CDR1 and CDR2: SGHAT and FQNNGV. The CDR3 loop spans 17 amino acids. As DNA, the CDR3 is TGTGCCAGCAGCTTAGGACTAACAGGGGTGGGTGACACTGAAGCTTTCTTT. Protein sequence: CASSLGLTGVGDTEAFF.

CDR3 DNA sequence: TGTGCCAGCAGGCCCTCGACAGTGGGAAAGGTTCAGTACTTC. Amino acid sequence: CASRPSTVGKVQYF. The chain recombines TRBV28 with TRBJ2-4; D might be TRBD1 (5 bases). V lost 6 bases and J 11 bases, leaving 20 bases between the germline ends. This CDR3 region has 14 residues. Per germline, CDR1 MDHEN and CDR2 SYDVKM.

The V call is TRBV5-3, the J call TRBJ1-1; no reliable D call. TRBV5-3 qualifies as an ORF whose function is uncertain. Trimming stripped 2 bases from V and 1 base from J, with 21 bases between. The CDR3 runs 18 residues. As DNA, the CDR3 is TGTGCCAGAAGCTTACGGTTCCCCATTAGATGGGGGAACACTGAAGCTTTCTTT. Translation gives CARSLRFPIRWGNTEAFF.

The V call is TRBV7-8, the J call TRBJ2-2; perhaps TRBD2 as D (6 bases). V shed 4 bases and J shed 2 bases, with 8 bases lying between them. The CDR3 loop spans 14 amino acids. CDR1 SGHVS and CDR2 FQNEAQ come from the germline V gene. This chain's CDR3 is CASSSGVNTGELFF. CDR3 nucleotide sequence: TGTGCCAGCAGCTCGGGAGTTAACACCGGGGAGCTGTTTTTT.

This rearrangement joins TRBV15 to TRBJ2-7; 8 positions agree with TRBD1. CDR1 is LNHNV, CDR2 YYDKDF, per germline (reference sequence). V shed 4 bases and J 0 bases; nucleotides not matched to a gene: 8. CDR3 length equals 16 residues. CDR3 DNA: TGTGCCACCAGCACCTCAGGACAGGGACCCTCCTACGAGCAGTACTTC. Amino acid sequence: CATSTSGQGPSYEQYF. The whole variable domain, remainder taken from reference TRBV15 and TRBJ2-7, is DAMVIQNPRYQVTQFGKPVTLSCSQTLNHNVMYWYQQKSSQAPKLLFHYYDKDFNNEADTPDNFQSRRPNTSFCFLDIRSPGLGDTAMYLCATSTSGQGPSYEQYFGPGTRLTVT.

This rearrangement joins TRBV4-1 to TRBJ2-7; D is ambiguous. The germline gives CDR1 MGHRA, CDR2 YSYEKL. Trimming cost V 3 bases and J 0 bases, with 15 bases left between them. This CDR3 comprises 16 residues. Here the CDR3 reads CASSQSGRLSSYEQYF. The DNA of the CDR3 is TGCGCCAGCAGCCAGTCTGGACGTCTGAGCTCCTACGAGCAGTACTTC.

This clone has just a few counts. V gene TRBV7-8 combines with J gene TRBJ1-5; 7 bases map to TRBD1. Germline values: CDR1 SGHVS, CDR2 FQNEAQ. The CDR3 sequence is 15 residues long. V lost 5 bases, J lost 0 bases, and 4 bases stayed unmatched. CDR3 region: CASSVGQYSNQPQHF. The CDR3 DNA follows: TGTGCCAGCAGCGTGGGACAGTATAGCAATCAGCCCCAGCATTTT. Drawing the rest from reference TRBV7-8 and TRBJ1-5, the complete variable domain is GAGVSQSPRYKVAKRGQDVALRCDPISGHVSLFWYQQALGQGPEFLTYFQNEAQLDKSGLPSDRFFAERPEGSVSTLKIQRTQQEDSAVYLCASSVGQYSNQPQHFGDGTRLSIL.

The rearrangement joins TRBV21-1 to TRBJ2-7; the table's TRBD2 call for D was not verified on the DNA. TRBV21-1 is marked as a pseudogene. The CDR3 is 15 residues long. The DNA for the CDR3 is TGTGCCAGCAGCGGGCCCTGCGGGAGGGCCTACGAGCAGTACTTC. Translating gives CASSGPCGRAYEQYF.

The chain uses TRBV28 and TRBJ2-3, with D hard to call. CDR3 length: 13 amino acids. Looked up from germline, CDR1 is MDHEN and CDR2 is SYDVKM. V was shortened by 3 bases and J by 9 bases, with 13 bases between the two germline ends. The CDR3 is CASSFWRVVTQYF. In DNA, the CDR3 is TGTGCCAGCAGTTTTTGGCGTGTTGTGACGCAGTATTTT.

The chain links TRBV6-5 to TRBJ2-7; 8 bases fit TRBD1. Germline-derived CDR1 and CDR2 are MNHEY and SVGAGI. V was clipped by 8 bases and J by 6 bases; unmatched bases: 9. This CDR3 is 13 amino acids long. In DNA form, the CDR3 reads TGTGCCAGCCATATAACAGGGGGTGGCGAGCAGTACTTC. Translated: CASHITGGGEQYF.

A word on this clone: Other DNA sequences in the same sample also yield this CDR3. The genes are TRBV5-1 and TRBJ2-5; weak D call: TRBD2 (6 bases). This CDR3 is built from 13 residues. V lost 2 bases and J 5 bases, leaving 10 bases between the germline ends. Germline values: CDR1 SGHRS, CDR2 YFSETQ. The CDR3 DNA is TGCGCCAGCAGCTTAACTAGCCTGGAGACCCAGTACTTC. Protein: CASSLTSLETQYF.

The chain is built from TRBV6-5 and TRBJ2-1; TRBD1 agrees at 7 bases. This CDR3 comprises 15 residues. The J segment lost 0 bases and the V segment lost 6 bases, leaving 5 bases of the junction unmatched. Germline V gives CDR1 MNHEY, CDR2 SVGAGI. The CDR3 DNA is TGTGCCAGCAGCACCGGGACAGCCTCCTACAATGAGCAGTTCTTC. Amino acid sequence: CASSTGTASYNEQFF.

The sample holds a few counts of this clone. Other DNA sequences in the same sample also yield this CDR3. The chain combines TRBV2 with TRBJ2-7; D may correspond to TRBD1 or TRBD2 (5 bases each). The ends were cut back, 3 bases at V and 3 bases at J, with 12 bases in the middle. This CDR3 has 14 residues. Germline values: CDR1 SNHLY, CDR2 FYNNEI. For the CDR3, the DNA is TGTGCCAGCAGTGACCAGGGAGAGGGCTACGAGCAGTACTTC. Translating it yields CASSDQGEGYEQYF.